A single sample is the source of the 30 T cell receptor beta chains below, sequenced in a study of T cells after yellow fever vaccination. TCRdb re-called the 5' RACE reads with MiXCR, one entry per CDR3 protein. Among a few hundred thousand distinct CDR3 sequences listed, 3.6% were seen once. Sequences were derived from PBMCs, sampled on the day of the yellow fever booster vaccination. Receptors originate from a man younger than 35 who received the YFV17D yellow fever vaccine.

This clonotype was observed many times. CDR3: CASSPATSTEAFF. CDR3 bases: TGTGCCAGCTCACCGGCGACAAGCACTGAAGCTTTCTTT. The chain employs TRBV18 and TRBJ1-1; D uncertain. CDR1 and CDR2 (germline): KGHSH, LQKENI. The CDR3 is 13 amino acids. The V end lost 3 bases, the J end lost 4 bases, and 9 bases lay between the germline ends.

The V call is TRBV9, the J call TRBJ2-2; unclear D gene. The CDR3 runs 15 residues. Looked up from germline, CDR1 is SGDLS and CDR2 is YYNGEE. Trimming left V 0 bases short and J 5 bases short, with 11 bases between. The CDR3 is CASSVDPGWTGELFF. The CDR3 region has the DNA TGTGCCAGCAGCGTAGATCCCGGCTGGACCGGGGAGCTGTTTTTT.

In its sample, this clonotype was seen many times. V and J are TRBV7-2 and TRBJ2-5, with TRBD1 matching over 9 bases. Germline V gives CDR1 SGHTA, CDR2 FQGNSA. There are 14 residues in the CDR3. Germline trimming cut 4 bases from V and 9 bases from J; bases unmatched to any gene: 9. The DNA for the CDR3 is TGTGCCAGCAGCTCTCGGGACAGGGCGGGATCCCAGTACTTC. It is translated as CASSSRDRAGSQYF.

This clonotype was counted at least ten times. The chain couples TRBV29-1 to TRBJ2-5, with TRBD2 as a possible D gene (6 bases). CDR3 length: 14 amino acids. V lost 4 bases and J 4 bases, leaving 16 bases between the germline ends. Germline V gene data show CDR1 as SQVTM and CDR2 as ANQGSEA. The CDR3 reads CSVALQRVSETQYF. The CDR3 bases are TGCAGCGTTGCGCTTCAGCGGGTGTCAGAGACCCAGTACTTC. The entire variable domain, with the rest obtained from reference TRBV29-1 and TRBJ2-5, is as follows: SAVISQKPSRDICQRGTSLTIQCQVDSQVTMMFWYRQQPGQSLTLIATANQGSEATYESGFVIDKFPISRPNLTFSTLTVSNMSPEDSSIYLCSVALQRVSETQYFGPGTRLLVL.

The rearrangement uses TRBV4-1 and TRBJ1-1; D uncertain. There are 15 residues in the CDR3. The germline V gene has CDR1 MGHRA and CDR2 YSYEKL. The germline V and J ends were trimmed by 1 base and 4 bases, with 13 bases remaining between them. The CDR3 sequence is CASSQVQSSGTEAFF. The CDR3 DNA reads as TGCGCCAGCAGCCAAGTCCAGAGTTCCGGCACTGAAGCTTTCTTT.

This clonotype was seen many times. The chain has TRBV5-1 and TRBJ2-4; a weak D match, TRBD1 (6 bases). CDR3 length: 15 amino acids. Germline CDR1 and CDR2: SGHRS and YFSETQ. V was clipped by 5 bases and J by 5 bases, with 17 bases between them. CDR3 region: CASSHLGTRENIQYF. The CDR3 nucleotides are TGCGCCAGCAGTCACCTCGGGACACGGGAAAACATTCAGTACTTC.

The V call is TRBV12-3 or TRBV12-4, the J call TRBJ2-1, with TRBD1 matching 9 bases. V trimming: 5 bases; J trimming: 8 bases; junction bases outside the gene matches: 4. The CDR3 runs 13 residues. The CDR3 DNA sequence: TGTGCCAGCAGTGAACAGGGGGCGGATGAGCAGTTCTTC. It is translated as CASSEQGADEQFF.

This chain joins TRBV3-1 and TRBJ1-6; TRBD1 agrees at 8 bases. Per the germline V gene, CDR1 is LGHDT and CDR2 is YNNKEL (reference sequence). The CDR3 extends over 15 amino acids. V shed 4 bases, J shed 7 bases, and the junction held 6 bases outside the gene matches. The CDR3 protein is CASSRLQGVNSPLHF. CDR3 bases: TGTGCCAGCAGCCGCTTACAGGGGGTAAATTCACCCCTCCACTTT.

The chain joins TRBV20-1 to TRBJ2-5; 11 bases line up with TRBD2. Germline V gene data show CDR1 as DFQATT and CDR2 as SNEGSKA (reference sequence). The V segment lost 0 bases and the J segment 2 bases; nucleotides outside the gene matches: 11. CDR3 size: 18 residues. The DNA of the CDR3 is TGCAGTGCTAGAGATGGGGTAGGACTAGCGGGCGTACAAGAGACCCAGTACTTC. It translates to CSARDGVGLAGVQETQYF.

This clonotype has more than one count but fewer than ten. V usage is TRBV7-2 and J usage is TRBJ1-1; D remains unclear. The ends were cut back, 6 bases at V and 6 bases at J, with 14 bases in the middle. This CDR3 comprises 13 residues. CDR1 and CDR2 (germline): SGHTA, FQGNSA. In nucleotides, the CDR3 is TGTGCCAGCAGTCTCGTTGGGCGGTCTGAAGCTTTCTTT. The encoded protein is CASSLVGRSEAFF. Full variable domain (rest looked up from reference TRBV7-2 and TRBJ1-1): GAGVSQSPSNKVTEKGKDVELRCDPISGHTALYWYRQSLGQGLEFLIYFQGNSAPDKSGLPSDRFSAERTGGSVSTLTIQRTQQEDSAVYLCASSLVGRSEAFFGQGTRLTVV.

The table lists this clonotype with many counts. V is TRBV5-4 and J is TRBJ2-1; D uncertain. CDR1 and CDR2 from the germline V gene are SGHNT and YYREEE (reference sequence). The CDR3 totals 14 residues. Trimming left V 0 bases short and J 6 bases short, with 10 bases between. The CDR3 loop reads CASSLVGKINEQFF. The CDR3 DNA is TGTGCCAGCAGCTTGGTGGGAAAGATCAATGAGCAGTTCTTC. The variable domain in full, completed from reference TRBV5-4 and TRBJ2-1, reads ETGVTQSPTHLIKTRGQQVTLRCSSQSGHNTVSWYQQALGQGPQFIFQYYREEENGRGNFPPRFSGLQFPNYSSELNVNALELDDSALYLCASSLVGKINEQFFGPGTRLTVL.

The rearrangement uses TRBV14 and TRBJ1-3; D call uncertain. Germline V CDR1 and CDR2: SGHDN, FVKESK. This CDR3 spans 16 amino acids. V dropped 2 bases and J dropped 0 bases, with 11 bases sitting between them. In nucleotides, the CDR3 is TGTGCCAGCAGCCAAATGACGGAATACTCTGGAAACACCATATATTTT. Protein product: CASSQMTEYSGNTIYF.

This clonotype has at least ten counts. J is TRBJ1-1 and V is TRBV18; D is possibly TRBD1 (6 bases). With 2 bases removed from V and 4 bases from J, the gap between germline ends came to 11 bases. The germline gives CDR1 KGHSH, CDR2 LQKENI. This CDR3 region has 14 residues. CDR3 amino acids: CASSPSGGLTEAFF. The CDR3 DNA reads TGTGCCAGCTCACCAAGCGGGGGCCTCACTGAAGCTTTCTTT.

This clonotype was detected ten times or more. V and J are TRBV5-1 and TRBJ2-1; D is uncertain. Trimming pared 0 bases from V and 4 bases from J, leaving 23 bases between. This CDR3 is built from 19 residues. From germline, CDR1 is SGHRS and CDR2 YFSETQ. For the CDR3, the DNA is TGCGCCAGCAGCTTGGACGGTCGGGTTTCTGGTGCAGCTTACAATGAGCAGTTCTTC. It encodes CASSLDGRVSGAAYNEQFF. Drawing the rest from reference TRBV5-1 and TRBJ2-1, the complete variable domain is KAGVTQTPRYLIKTRGQQVTLSCSPISGHRSVSWYQQTPGQGLQFLFEYFSETQRNKGNFPGRFSGRQFSNSRSEMNVSTLELGDSALYLCASSLDGRVSGAAYNEQFFGPGTRLTVL.

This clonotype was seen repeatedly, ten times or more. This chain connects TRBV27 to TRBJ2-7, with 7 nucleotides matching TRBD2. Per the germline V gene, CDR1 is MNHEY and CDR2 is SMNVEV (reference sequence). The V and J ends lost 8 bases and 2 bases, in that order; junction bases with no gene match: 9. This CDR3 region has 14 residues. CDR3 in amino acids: CASQWGGTPYEQYF. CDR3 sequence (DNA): TGTGCCAGCCAATGGGGGGGTACGCCCTACGAGCAGTACTTC.

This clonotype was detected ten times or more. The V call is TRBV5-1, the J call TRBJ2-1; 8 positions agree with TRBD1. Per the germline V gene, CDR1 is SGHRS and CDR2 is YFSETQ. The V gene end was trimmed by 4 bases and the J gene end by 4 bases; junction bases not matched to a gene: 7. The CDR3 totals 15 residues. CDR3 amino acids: CASSLAGTGYNEQFF. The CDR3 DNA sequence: TGCGCCAGCAGCCTGGCCGGGACAGGATACAATGAGCAGTTCTTC.

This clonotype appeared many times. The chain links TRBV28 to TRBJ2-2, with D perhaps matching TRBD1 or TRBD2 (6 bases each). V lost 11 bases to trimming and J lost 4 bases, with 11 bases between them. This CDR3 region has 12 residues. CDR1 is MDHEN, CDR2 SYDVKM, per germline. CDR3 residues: CASKGGTGELFF. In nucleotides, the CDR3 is TGTGCCTCCAAGGGGGGCACCGGGGAGCTGTTTTTT.

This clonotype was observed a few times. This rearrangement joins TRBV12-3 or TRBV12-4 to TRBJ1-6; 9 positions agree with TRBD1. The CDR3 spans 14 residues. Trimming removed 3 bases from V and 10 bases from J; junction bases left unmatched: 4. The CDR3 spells CASSFWTGDSPLHF. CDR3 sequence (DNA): TGTGCCAGCAGTTTTTGGACAGGGGACTCACCCCTCCACTTT.

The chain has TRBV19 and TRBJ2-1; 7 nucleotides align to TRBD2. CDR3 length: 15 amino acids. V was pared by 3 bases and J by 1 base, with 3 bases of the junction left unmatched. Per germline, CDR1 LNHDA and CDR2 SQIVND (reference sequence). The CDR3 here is CASSIWGGSYNEQFF. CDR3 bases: TGTGCCAGTAGTATCTGGGGGGGGTCCTACAATGAGCAGTTCTTC. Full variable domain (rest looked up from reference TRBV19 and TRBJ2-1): DGGITQSPKYLFRKEGQNVTLSCEQNLNHDAMYWYRQDPGQGLRLIYYSQIVNDFQKGDIAEGYSVSREKKESFPLTVTSAQKNPTAFYLCASSIWGGSYNEQFFGPGTRLTVL.

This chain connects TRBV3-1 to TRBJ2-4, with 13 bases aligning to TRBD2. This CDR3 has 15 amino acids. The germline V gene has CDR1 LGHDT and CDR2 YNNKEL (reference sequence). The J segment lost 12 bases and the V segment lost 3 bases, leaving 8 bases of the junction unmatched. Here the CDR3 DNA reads TGTGCCAGCAGCCATGGACCGGGACTAGCGGGGTATCAGTACTTC. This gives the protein CASSHGPGLAGYQYF.

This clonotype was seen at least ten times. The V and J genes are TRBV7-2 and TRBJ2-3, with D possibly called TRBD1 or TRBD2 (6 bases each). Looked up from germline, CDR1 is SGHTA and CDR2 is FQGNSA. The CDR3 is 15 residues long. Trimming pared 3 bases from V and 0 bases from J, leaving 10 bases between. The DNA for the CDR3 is TGTGCCAGCAGCTTTAGGGGGGCTAGCACAGATACGCAGTATTTT. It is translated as CASSFRGASTDTQYF.

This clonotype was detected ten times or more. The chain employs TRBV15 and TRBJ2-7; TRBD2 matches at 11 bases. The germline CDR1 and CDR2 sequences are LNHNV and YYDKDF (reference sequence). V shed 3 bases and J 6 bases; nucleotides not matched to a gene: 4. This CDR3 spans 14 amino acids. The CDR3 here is CATSRPGLAVEQYV. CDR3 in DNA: TGTGCCACCAGCAGGCCGGGACTAGCGGTCGAGCAGTACGTC.

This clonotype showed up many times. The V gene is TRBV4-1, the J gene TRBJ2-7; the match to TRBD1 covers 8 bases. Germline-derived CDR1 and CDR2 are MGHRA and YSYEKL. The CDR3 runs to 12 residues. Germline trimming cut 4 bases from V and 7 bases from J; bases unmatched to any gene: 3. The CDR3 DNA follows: TGCGCCAGCAGCCGAACAGGGGGTGAGCAGTACTTC. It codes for CASSRTGGEQYF.

CDR3 region: CASRVIGGGGLQIGYTF. The CDR3 DNA is TGTGCCAGCAGGGTTATTGGAGGGGGCGGCCTTCAAATTGGCTACACCTTC. The V gene is TRBV7-2, the J gene TRBJ1-2; 7 bases line up with TRBD1. CDR3 length: 17 amino acids. Germline lookup yields CDR1 SGHTA and CDR2 FQGNSA. Unmatched junction bases numbered 20, after V lost 6 bases and J lost 7 bases.

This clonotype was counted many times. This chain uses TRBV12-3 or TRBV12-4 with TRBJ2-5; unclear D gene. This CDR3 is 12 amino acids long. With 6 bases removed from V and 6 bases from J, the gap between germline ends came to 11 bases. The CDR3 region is CASSLLRQTQYF. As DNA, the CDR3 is TGTGCCAGCAGCCTGCTCCGACAGACCCAGTACTTC.

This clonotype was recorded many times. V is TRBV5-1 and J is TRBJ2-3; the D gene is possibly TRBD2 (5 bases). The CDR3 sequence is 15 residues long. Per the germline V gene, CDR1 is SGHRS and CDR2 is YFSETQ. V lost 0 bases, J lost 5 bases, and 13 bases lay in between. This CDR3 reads CASSLVLGSGDTQYF. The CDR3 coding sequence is TGCGCCAGCAGCTTGGTCTTGGGGAGTGGAGATACGCAGTATTTT. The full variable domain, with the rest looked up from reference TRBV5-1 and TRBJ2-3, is KAGVTQTPRYLIKTRGQQVTLSCSPISGHRSVSWYQQTPGQGLQFLFEYFSETQRNKGNFPGRFSGRQFSNSRSEMNVSTLELGDSALYLCASSLVLGSGDTQYFGPGTRLTVL.

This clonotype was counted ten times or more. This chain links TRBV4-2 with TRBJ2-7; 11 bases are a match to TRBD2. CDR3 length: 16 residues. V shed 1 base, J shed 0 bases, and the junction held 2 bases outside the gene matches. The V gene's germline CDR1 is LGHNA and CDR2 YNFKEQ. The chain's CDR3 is CASSQVGTSGSYEQYF. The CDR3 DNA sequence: TGTGCCAGCAGCCAAGTGGGGACTAGCGGCTCCTACGAGCAGTACTTC.

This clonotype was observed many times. As DNA, the CDR3 is TGTGCCAGCAGCGTAGGTCAGAGCACAGATACGCAGTATTTT. Amino acids: CASSVGQSTDTQYF. The J gene is TRBJ2-3, the V gene TRBV9; no reliable D call. The CDR3 sequence is 14 residues long. The germline V and J ends were trimmed by 0 bases and 0 bases, with 5 bases remaining between them. In germline, CDR1 is SGDLS, CDR2 YYNGEE.

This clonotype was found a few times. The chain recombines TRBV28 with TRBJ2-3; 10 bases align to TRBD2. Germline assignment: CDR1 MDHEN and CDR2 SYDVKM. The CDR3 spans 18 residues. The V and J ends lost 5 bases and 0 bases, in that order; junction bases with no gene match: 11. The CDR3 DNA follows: TGTGCCAGCAGTCCCTGGAGGGGAGCGGGGGGGAGCACAGATACGCAGTATTTT. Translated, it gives CASSPWRGAGGSTDTQYF.

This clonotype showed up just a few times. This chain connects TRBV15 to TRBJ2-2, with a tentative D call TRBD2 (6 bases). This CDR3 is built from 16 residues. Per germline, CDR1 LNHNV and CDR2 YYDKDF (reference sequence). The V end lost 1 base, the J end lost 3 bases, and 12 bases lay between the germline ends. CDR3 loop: CATSRAEGPYTGELFF. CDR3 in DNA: TGTGCCACCAGCAGAGCGGAGGGGCCCTACACCGGGGAGCTGTTTTTT.